The 28 T cell receptor beta chains below were found in one sample sequenced in a study of T-cell memory formation after mild COVID-19. A single record per CDR3 protein comes from TCRdb applying MiXCR to the 5' RACE reads. The data show some 350,000 distinct CDR3 sequences, more than 15% seen once. The sample consisted of PBMCs or a T cell subset sorted from them (not recorded which). All receptors derive from a young man who had mild COVID-19 (a few samples of this study predate the infection). Cell type and time point are not known.

This clonotype was detected a few times. The chain carries TRBV5-1 and TRBJ1-2; no definite D call. Germline V lookup: CDR1 SGHRS, CDR2 YFSETQ. This CDR3 region has 15 residues. Trimming left V 3 bases short and J 5 bases short, with 17 bases between. The CDR3 here is CASSSPGEAGYGYTF. The CDR3 region has the DNA TGCGCCAGCAGCTCGCCCGGGGAAGCTGGGTATGGCTACACCTTC.

V gene TRBV6-5 combines with J gene TRBJ2-7; no reliable D call. Germline lookup yields CDR1 MNHEY and CDR2 SVGAGI. The CDR3 sequence is 13 residues long. V lost 3 bases to trimming and J lost 2 bases, with 8 bases between them. DNA for the CDR3: TGTGCCAGCAGTTATGGGTATACCTACGAGCAGTACTTC. Translated: CASSYGYTYEQYF.

This chain connects TRBV10-3 to TRBJ2-2; D uncertain. Germline CDR1 reads ENHRY; CDR2 reads SYGVKD. Trimming shortened V by 2 bases and J by 2 bases, and 3 bases separated the two germline ends. The CDR3 has 13 residues. The CDR3 sequence is CAISEPNTGELFF. The CDR3 region has the DNA TGTGCCATCAGTGAGCCTAACACCGGGGAGCTGTTTTTT.

The rearrangement uses TRBV21-1 and TRBJ2-2; TRBD1 is taken as the D call from the table, unchecked against the DNA. TRBV21-1 is a listed pseudogene. The CDR3 length is 16 residues. For the CDR3, the DNA is TGTGCCGGACAGGAGGTCAGGCAGCTGAACACCGGGGAGCTGTTTTTT. Protein product: CAGQEVRQLNTGELFF.

This clonotype has only a few counts. In DNA, the CDR3 is TGTGCCAGCAGCGTAGATGTGCGGTCGGATGAAAAACTGTTTTTT. Translation gives CASSVDVRSDEKLFF. The chain uses TRBV9 and TRBJ1-4; D is undetermined. The CDR3 is 15 residues long. CDR1 and CDR2 (germline): SGDLS, YYNGEE. Trimming left V 0 bases short and J 6 bases short, with 12 bases between.

This clonotype was observed at least ten times. V and J are TRBV6-4 and TRBJ1-2; D unclear. CDR3 size: 12 residues. V shed 6 bases and J shed 4 bases, with 9 bases lying between them. The germline CDR1 and CDR2 sequences are MRHNA and SNTAGT. The CDR3 is CASRHLTYGYTF. CDR3 coding DNA: TGTGCCAGCAGACACCTGACCTATGGCTACACCTTC.

This clonotype was counted a few times. V and J are TRBV12-3 or TRBV12-4 and TRBJ2-3; 7 bases align to TRBD1. V lost 0 bases, J lost 2 bases, and 2 bases stayed unmatched. The CDR3 runs to 15 residues. The CDR3 nucleotides are TGTGCCAGCAGTTTAGCGGGACAGCACACAGATACGCAGTATTTT. Protein product: CASSLAGQHTDTQYF.

This clonotype was seen repeatedly, ten times or more. J is TRBJ2-7 and V is TRBV4-3; 7 nucleotides align to TRBD1. J was trimmed by 2 bases and V by 0 bases; bases with no gene match: 4. Germline-derived CDR1 and CDR2 are LGHNA and YSLEER. The CDR3 totals 15 residues. CDR3 in amino acids: CASSQDQGTAYEQYV. CDR3 coding DNA: TGCGCCAGCAGCCAAGATCAAGGGACAGCCTACGAGCAGTACGTC.

The rearrangement joins TRBV4-2 to TRBJ1-4; D gene uncertain. The germline CDR1 and CDR2 sequences are LGHNA and YNFKEQ. The CDR3 contains 13 residues. Between the trimmed V and J ends, which lost 1 base and 8 bases, there was a span of 8 bases. Written as DNA, the CDR3 is TGTGCCAGCAGCCAAGGACGGCTAGAAAAACTGTTTTTT. As protein: CASSQGRLEKLFF.

This clonotype was seen only a few times. This rearrangement joins TRBV20-1 to TRBJ2-3; 11 bases map to TRBD2. After removal of 7 bases from V and 4 bases from J, the junction contained 7 bases not matched to a gene. Germline V gives CDR1 DFQATT, CDR2 SNEGSKA (reference sequence). This CDR3 is 14 amino acids long. The CDR3 region has the DNA TGCAGTGTCATAGCGGGGGGGCACTCAGATACGCAGTATTTT. Translated: CSVIAGGHSDTQYF.

This clonotype was seen a handful of times. The chain combines TRBV5-5 with TRBJ1-6, with TRBD1 identical over 8 bases. The V and J ends lost 3 bases and 9 bases, in that order; junction bases with no gene match: 5. Germline CDR1 and CDR2: SGHKS and YYEKEE (reference sequence). This CDR3 spans 14 amino acids. CDR3 DNA sequence: TGTGCCAGCAGCTCCGGGACAGGAATTTCACCCCTCCACTTT. Translation: CASSSGTGISPLHF.

This clonotype was found a few times. The chain is built from TRBV25-1 and TRBJ2-1; D tentatively reads TRBD1 or TRBD2 (5 bases each). Germline V gene sequence: CDR1 MGHDK, CDR2 SYGVNS. Trimming removed 10 bases at V and 5 bases at J, with 18 bases between. The CDR3 totals 14 residues. For the CDR3, the DNA is TGTGCCACTTCCCCCCGGGGCAGAAACAATGAGCAGTTCTTC. Translating it yields CATSPRGRNNEQFF.

This clonotype was seen a few times. V is TRBV6-2 or TRBV6-3 and J is TRBJ2-1; D is uncertain. Germline V gives CDR1 MNHEY, CDR2 SVGEGT. V was trimmed by 2 bases and J by 4 bases, leaving 6 bases between them. The length of the CDR3 is 13 residues. This CDR3 is CASSYPRYNEQFF. The CDR3 DNA follows: TGTGCCAGCAGTTACCCCCGGTACAATGAGCAGTTCTTC.

The rearrangement links TRBV12-3 or TRBV12-4 to TRBJ2-1; 7 nucleotides agree with TRBD1. The CDR3 is 11 residues long. The V and J ends lost 6 bases and 9 bases, in that order; junction bases with no gene match: 2. The CDR3 loop is CASRQGSEQFF. The CDR3 bases are TGTGCCAGCAGACAGGGGAGTGAGCAGTTCTTC.

This clonotype occurred a few times. The chain carries TRBV2 and TRBJ1-1; a weak D match, TRBD1 (6 bases). The CDR3 has 13 residues. Trimming left V 5 bases short and J 1 base short, with 8 bases between. Per germline, CDR1 SNHLY and CDR2 FYNNEI. CDR3 sequence (DNA): TGTGCCAGCAGTATGGGACAGAACACTGAAGCTTTCTTT. The encoded protein is CASSMGQNTEAFF.

This clonotype was recorded at least ten times. V gene TRBV7-9 combines with J gene TRBJ1-1; D call uncertain. V was cut by 0 bases and J by 6 bases, with 2 bases left in between. The CDR3 contains 11 residues. Per germline, CDR1 SEHNR and CDR2 FQNEAQ (reference sequence). This CDR3 reads CASSLAPEAFF. The CDR3 DNA is TGTGCCAGCAGCTTAGCACCTGAAGCTTTCTTT.

Details on this clonotype: This may arise from a read error, as a much more abundant clone is one base away. The genes are TRBV12-3 or TRBV12-4 and TRBJ1-5; possibly TRBD1 for D (6 bases). The CDR3 spans 15 residues. CDR3 in DNA: TGTGCCAGCAGTCGAAACCGGCAGGGGAATCATCCCCAGCATTTT. It is translated as CASSRNRQGNHPQHF.

The rearrangement links TRBV6-5 to TRBJ2-5; 7 nucleotides align to TRBD2. V lost 7 bases to trimming and J lost 7 bases; unmatched junction nucleotides: 9. This CDR3 has 13 residues. CDR1 and CDR2 (germline): MNHEY, SVGAGI. The CDR3, as DNA: TGTGCCAGCACCTCACCCGGGGAGGGGACCCAGTACTTC. This codes for CASTSPGEGTQYF.

The chain couples TRBV11-2 to TRBJ1-4; 8 positions match TRBD1. This CDR3 comprises 16 residues. With 5 bases clipped from V and 3 bases from J, the junction kept 8 bases outside the gene matches. Germline CDR1 and CDR2: SGHAT and FQNNGV. The CDR3 region has the DNA TGTGCCAGCAGCGCACGGACAGGGTTCGCTAATGAAAAACTGTTTTTT. Its translation is CASSARTGFANEKLFF.

This clonotype was counted between two and nine times. The rearrangement links TRBV7-9 to TRBJ1-5; the D is unclear. V lost 3 bases to trimming and J lost 6 bases, with 9 bases between them. The CDR3 sequence is 13 residues long. Germline CDR1 reads SEHNR; CDR2 reads FQNEAQ (reference sequence). The CDR3 sequence is CASSFSDIQPQHF. The CDR3 DNA reads TGTGCCAGCAGCTTCTCCGACATTCAGCCCCAGCATTTT.

The table lists this clonotype with many counts. This rearrangement joins TRBV5-1 to TRBJ2-2, with D perhaps matching TRBD1 (5 bases). The CDR3 sequence is 15 residues long. V was clipped by 0 bases and J by 3 bases, with 9 bases between them. Germline CDR1 and CDR2: SGHRS and YFSETQ. CDR3 region: CASSLAGPDTGELFF. Written as DNA, the CDR3 is TGCGCCAGCAGCTTGGCAGGGCCCGACACCGGGGAGCTGTTTTTT.

This chain joins TRBV4-1 and TRBJ1-2; possible D gene TRBD1, 5 bases. Between the trimmed V and J ends, which lost 1 base and 8 bases, there was a span of 11 bases. The CDR3 has 13 residues. Germline CDR1 reads MGHRA; CDR2 reads YSYEKL. The chain's CDR3 is CASSQVSREGYTF. The CDR3 region has the DNA TGCGCCAGCAGCCAAGTTAGCAGGGAAGGCTACACCTTC.

The chain employs TRBV7-8 and TRBJ1-1; D ambiguous. Deletions cut 4 bases from V and 2 bases from J, with 11 bases between. Germline lookup yields CDR1 SGHVS and CDR2 FQNEAQ. The CDR3 spans 14 residues. In DNA, the CDR3 is TGTGCCAGCAGCTCAGGAAGGAGTAACACTGAAGCTTTCTTT. Residues: CASSSGRSNTEAFF. The complete variable domain, with remaining parts taken from reference TRBV7-8 and TRBJ1-1, reads GAGVSQSPRYKVAKRGQDVALRCDPISGHVSLFWYQQALGQGPEFLTYFQNEAQLDKSGLPSDRFFAERPEGSVSTLKIQRTQQEDSAVYLCASSSGRSNTEAFFGQGTRLTVV.

This clonotype was seen a handful of times. V usage is TRBV12-3 or TRBV12-4 and J usage is TRBJ2-3; 11 bases match TRBD1. V dropped 4 bases and J dropped 2; count of bases not matched to a gene: 2. The CDR3 consists of 15 residues. Written as DNA, the CDR3 is TGTGCCAGCAGTTGGGGACAGGGGGACACAGATACGCAGTATTTT. This encodes CASSWGQGDTDTQYF.

This clonotype has at least ten counts. V is TRBV6-2 or TRBV6-3 and J is TRBJ2-5; 7 nucleotides line up with TRBD1. The V gene end was trimmed by 6 bases and the J gene end by 4 bases; junction bases not matched to a gene: 8. The CDR3 spans 14 residues. Germline CDR1 and CDR2: MNHEY and SVGEGT. The chain's CDR3 is CASRKQGLGETQYF. CDR3 nucleotides: TGTGCCAGCAGGAAACAGGGGCTCGGAGAGACCCAGTACTTC.

This clonotype occurred many times. The chain recombines TRBV5-1 with TRBJ2-3; TRBD2 might be the D (6 bases). The V gene lost 0 bases and the J gene lost 4 bases, with 9 bases spanning the gap. The CDR3 is 14 residues long. The germline V gene encodes CDR1 SGHRS and CDR2 YFSETQ. The CDR3 nucleotides read TGCGCCAGCAGCTTGGGGCGGGGATCAGATACGCAGTATTTT. Protein product: CASSLGRGSDTQYF.

This clonotype was picked up a small number of times. The chain uses TRBV20-1 and TRBJ1-6; D remains unclear. The CDR3 has 12 amino acids. Trimming cost V 3 bases and J 14 bases, with 14 bases left between them. Germline lookup yields CDR1 DFQATT and CDR2 SNEGSKA (reference sequence). DNA of the CDR3: TGCAGTGCTAGCGAGTCGGGATGGTCCCTCCACTTT. Translated: CSASESGWSLHF.

This clonotype has only a few counts. The chain recombines TRBV5-1 with TRBJ1-1; D is ambiguous. Germline assignment: CDR1 SGHRS and CDR2 YFSETQ. Trimming took 0 bases from V and 0 from J, leaving 15 bases between them. The CDR3 covers 17 residues. The CDR3 is CASSLGLMAGLNTEAFF. The CDR3 DNA sequence: TGCGCCAGCAGCTTGGGGCTTATGGCGGGGTTGAACACTGAAGCTTTCTTT.